The text below deals with one T cell receptor (beta chain). This clonotype has at least ten counts. This clone's antigen is unknown. The input lacks base qualities; no much larger clone sits a single base away. Amplification of TCR beta CDR3 regions was carried out from RNA transcripts. The first round of RT-PCR for the TCR CDR3 was performed with the HTBI primer set and the Qiagen OneStep RT-PCR kit. A second multiplex PCR round built the libraries, followed by size selection and purification. The libraries were sequenced on an Illumina HiSeq2000 using paired-end 100 bp reads. The authors' pipeline ran thus. SOAPnuke was used to process the raw data, with reads discarded if the reads contained adapters or uncalled bases, had a mean Phred below 15, or lacked an exact constant-primer or identifier match. COPE v1.2.5 was used to merge high-quality paired reads, and clonotypes were defined as unique nucleotide sequences. Clonotypes were aligned to IMGT TRBV, TRBD and TRBJ reference segments using MiTCR v1.1. Only V-J combinations with frequency above 0.0001, covering 99% to 99.2% of repertoires, were analysed. The TCS score was defined as the ratio of F50 (clonal expansion) to E x V (chaos), calculated using BLOSUM62-based TCRdist between CDR3 peptides within each V-J. Welch's t-statistics and random forest reduced roughly 540 V-J features to 10 to 15, which were used in a naive Bayes classifier (R e1071). The similarity between thyroid and blood repertoires was quantified using the Morisita-Horn index. TCRdb applied fastp at Q25 and MiXCR to the public reads, then kept only in-frame beta chains. Rows are unified per CDR3 protein, each entry keeping the most common DNA and genes. V and J calls and clone size were set by TCRdb, not the authors. This sample gives roughly 710,000 distinct CDR3 sequences in total; 30% to 40% of them show up just once. Together, the top ten hold around 32% of the sample.

This sample was included in a study of T cells in Graves' hyperthyroidism and ophthalmopathy (dated by TCRdb to the late 2010s). About the investigation overall: Peripheral blood was collected at initial diagnosis, before any treatment. Whether ophthalmopathy could be predicted prospectively was tested in an independent validation cohort made up of roughly 20 hyperthyroidism patients plus 17 patients who later progressed to ophthalmopathy. In addition, the study compared T-cell repertoires in thyroid tissue and in blood from six Graves' hyperthyroidism patients. The paper reports TCR Vbeta CDR3 sequencing of over 120 peripheral blood samples: approximately 41 ophthalmopathy, under 80 hyperthyroidism and around 17 progressor patients. To identify TCR V-J signatures that set the groups apart, the researchers used a discovery cohort of 95 to 100 patients, made up of 40 to 45 with Graves' ophthalmopathy and 55 to 65 with stable Graves' hyperthyroidism. Following sampling, methimazole starting at 30 mg daily was given to hyperthyroidism patients, and high-dose intravenous methylprednisolone was given to ophthalmopathy patients. The 95 to 100 discovery patients were randomly divided into training and test sets at a 7:3 ratio.

CDR1 and CDR2 (ENHRY, SYGVKD) derive from the germline V gene. Trimming costs V 2 bases and J 1 base, and their ends lie 2 bases apart. The CDR3 sequence holds 13 residues, the cysteine and phenylalanine included. Of the read, only the CDR3 DNA is kept; its 39 bases are in frame from base 1. Results and caveats for the whole study, not just this receptor: Ophthalmopathy was separated from stable hyperthyroidism by a 13 V-J signature model, with 87.88% sensitivity and 81% to 82% specificity obtained in cross-validation and 80%/75% obtained in testing. In validation, progression to ophthalmopathy was predicted by the model with more than 65% sensitivity and roughly 76% specificity, a median of around 5.9 months before onset. Sample size was not statistically predetermined, and investigators were not blinded to group allocation. Most expanded thyroid clonotypes (frequency above 0.001) were also detected in blood, suggesting blood repertoires may reflect thyroid immune responses.

A patient counted as having stable Graves' hyperthyroidism if no progression to ophthalmopathy occurred over 18 months of follow-up. The hyperthyroidism patients were between 18 and 65 years old and newly diagnosed, with a disease duration of less than 2 months. Any patient with an uncontrolled infection, another autoimmune disease, pregnancy or lactation was excluded. Diagnoses were based on clinical symptoms, serum thyroxine and TRAb, thyroid ultrasound and orbital computed tomography. PBMCs were isolated from about 10 ml of fresh peripheral blood by Ficoll-Paque density gradient centrifugation. Total RNA was extracted with Trizol reagent, and quality was checked on an Agilent 2100 Bioanalyzer.

Sequencing was performed on blood. The source of this sequence is a woman in her thirties or forties with Graves' hyperthyroidism. The chain is assembled from TRBV10-3 and TRBJ2-2; the D gene assignment is ambiguous. The CDR3 is CAISEKNTGELFF. The DNA sequence follows: TGTGCCATCAGTGAGAAGAACACCGGGGAGCTGTTTTTT.